This T cell receptor beta chain came from a study of B cell selection in AIRE deficiency. With 6 bases removed from V and 1 base from J, the gap between germline ends came to 12 bases. The germline gives CDR1 SEHNR, CDR2 FQNEAQ (reference sequence). CDR3 size: 14 residues. Study-level findings and limits: Of 3657 shared Treg TCRbeta sequences, around 30% were healthy-only, approximately 9.7% patient-only. About 29% of healthy-donor shared Treg TCRbeta sequences appeared in patient Tconv cells.

The regulatory T cell sort gate was CD4+CD25hiCD127low/negative. Repertoires were generated with immunoSEQ multiplex PCR, while TCRdb's copy carries only in-frame clones and drops some. The sample has tens of thousands of clones, over 90% seen once. In regard to this clone: Antigen specificity is unknown.

The sequence was obtained from a human donor in good health. This sequence joins TRBV7-9 and TRBJ1-1; possible D gene TRBD1, 6 bases. Sequencing used CD4+CD25+ Tregs sorted from PBMCs. For the CDR3, the DNA is TGTGCCAGCAGGTTGAGGGGACAGAACACTGAAGCTTTCTTT. It encodes CASRLRGQNTEAFF.